This T cell receptor (beta chain) was found in a study of CD8+ T cells in alopecia areata. Turning to the study itself: Treated patients swallowed 5 to 10 mg of oral tofacitinib twice daily.

Treatment here: oral pan-JAK inhibitor, 5-10 mg twice daily. After removal of 6 bases from V and 5 bases from J, the junction contained 12 bases not matched to a gene. This CDR3 contains 16 residues. Germline lookup yields CDR1 SEHNR and CDR2 FQNEAQ (reference sequence). Extracted RNA was reverse transcribed, and the resulting cDNA served as sequencing template. TCRdb's copy holds only in-frame clones and misses some; the assay was immunoSEQ multiplex PCR. The table includes around 150,000 clones, roughly four fifths detected once. The clonotype originates from a human donor with alopecia areata. The input for sequencing was CD8+ T cells sorted from blood, taken at week 4, from a patient treated with tofacitinib. The rearrangement links TRBV7-9 to TRBJ1-1; TRBD1 matches at 10 bases. CDR3 in amino acids: CASRLATGGAGTEAFF. DNA of the CDR3: TGTGCCAGCAGGCTAGCGACAGGGGGCGCGGGTACTGAAGCTTTCTTT.